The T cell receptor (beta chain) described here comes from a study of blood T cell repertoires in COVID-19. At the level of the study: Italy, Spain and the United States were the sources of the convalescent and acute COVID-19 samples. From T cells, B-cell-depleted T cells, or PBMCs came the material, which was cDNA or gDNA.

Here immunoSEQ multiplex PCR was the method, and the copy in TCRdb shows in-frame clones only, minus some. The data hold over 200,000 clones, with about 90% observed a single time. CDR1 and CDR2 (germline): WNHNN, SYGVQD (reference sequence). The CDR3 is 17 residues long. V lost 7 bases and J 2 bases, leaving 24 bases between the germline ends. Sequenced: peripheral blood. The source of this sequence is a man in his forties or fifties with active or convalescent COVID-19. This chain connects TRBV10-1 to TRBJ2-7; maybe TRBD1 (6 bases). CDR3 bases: TGCGCCAGCACAGGACGCGGTGAAGAACAGGGAACCTACGAGCAGTACTTC. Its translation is CASTGRGEEQGTYEQYF.